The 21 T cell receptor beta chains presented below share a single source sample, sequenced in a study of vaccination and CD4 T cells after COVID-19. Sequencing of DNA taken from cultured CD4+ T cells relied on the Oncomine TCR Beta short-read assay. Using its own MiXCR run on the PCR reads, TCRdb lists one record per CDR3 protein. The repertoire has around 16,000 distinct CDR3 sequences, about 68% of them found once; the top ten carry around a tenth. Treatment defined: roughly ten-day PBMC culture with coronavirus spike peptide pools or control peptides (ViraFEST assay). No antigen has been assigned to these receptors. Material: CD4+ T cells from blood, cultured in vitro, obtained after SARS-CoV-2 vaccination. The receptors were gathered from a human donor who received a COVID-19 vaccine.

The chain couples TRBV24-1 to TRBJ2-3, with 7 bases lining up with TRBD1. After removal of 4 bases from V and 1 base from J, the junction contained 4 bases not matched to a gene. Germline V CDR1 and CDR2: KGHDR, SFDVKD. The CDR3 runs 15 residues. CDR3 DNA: TGTGCCACCAGTGAACCCACAGGGGGCACAGATACGCAGTATTTT. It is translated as CATSEPTGGTDTQYF.

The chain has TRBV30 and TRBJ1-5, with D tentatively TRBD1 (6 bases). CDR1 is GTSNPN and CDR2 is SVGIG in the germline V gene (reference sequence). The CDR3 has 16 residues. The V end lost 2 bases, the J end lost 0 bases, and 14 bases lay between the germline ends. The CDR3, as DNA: TGTGCCTGGAGTTCGGACAGAATTTATAGCAATCAGCCCCAGCATTTT. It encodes CAWSSDRIYSNQPQHF.

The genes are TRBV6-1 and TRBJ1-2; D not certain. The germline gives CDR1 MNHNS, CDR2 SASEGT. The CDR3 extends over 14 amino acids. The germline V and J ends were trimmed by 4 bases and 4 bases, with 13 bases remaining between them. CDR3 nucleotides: TGTGCCAGCAGTGGTAGTACGGCGCTCTATGGCTACACCTTC. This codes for CASSGSTALYGYTF.

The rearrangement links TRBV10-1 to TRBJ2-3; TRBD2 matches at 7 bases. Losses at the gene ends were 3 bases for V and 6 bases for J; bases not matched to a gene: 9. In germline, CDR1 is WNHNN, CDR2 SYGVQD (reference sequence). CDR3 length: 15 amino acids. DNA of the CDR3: TGCGCCAGCAGTGAATTGGAGCGGGGACCCGATACGCAGTATTTT. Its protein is CASSELERGPDTQYF.

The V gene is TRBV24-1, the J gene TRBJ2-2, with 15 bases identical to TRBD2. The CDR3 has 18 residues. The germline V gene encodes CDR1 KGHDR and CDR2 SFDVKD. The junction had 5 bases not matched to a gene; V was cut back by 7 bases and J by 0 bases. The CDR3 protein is CATRGTSGGLANTGELFF. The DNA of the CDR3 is TGTGCCACCAGAGGGACTAGCGGGGGGCTCGCGAACACCGGGGAGCTGTTTTTT.

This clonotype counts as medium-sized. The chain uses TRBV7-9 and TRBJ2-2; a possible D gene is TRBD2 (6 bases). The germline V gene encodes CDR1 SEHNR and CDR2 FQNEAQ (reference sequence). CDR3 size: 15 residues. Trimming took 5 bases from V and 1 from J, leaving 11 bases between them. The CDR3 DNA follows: TGTGCCAGCAGCCCTATGGGGGGGAACACCGGGGAGCTGTTTTTT. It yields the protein CASSPMGGNTGELFF.

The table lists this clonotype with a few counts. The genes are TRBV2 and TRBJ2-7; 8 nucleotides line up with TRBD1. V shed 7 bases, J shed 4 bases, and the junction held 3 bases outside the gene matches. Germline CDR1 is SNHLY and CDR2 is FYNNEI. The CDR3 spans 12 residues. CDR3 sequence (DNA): TGTGCCAGCAACTACAGGGGGTACGAGCAGTACTTC. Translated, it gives CASNYRGYEQYF. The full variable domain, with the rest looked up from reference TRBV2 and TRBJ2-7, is EPEVTQTPSHQVTQMGQEVILRCVPISNHLYFYWYRQILGQKVEFLVSFYNNEISEKSEIFDDQFSVERPDGSNFTLKIRSTKLEDSAMYFCASNYRGYEQYFGPGTRLTVT.

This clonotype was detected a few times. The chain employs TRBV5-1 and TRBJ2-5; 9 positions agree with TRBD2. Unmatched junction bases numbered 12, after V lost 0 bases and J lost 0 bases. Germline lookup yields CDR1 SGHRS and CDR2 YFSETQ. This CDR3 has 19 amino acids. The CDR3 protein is CASSLAPTFSGGYQETQYF. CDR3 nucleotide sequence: TGCGCCAGCAGCTTGGCCCCGACTTTTAGCGGGGGCTACCAAGAGACCCAGTACTTC. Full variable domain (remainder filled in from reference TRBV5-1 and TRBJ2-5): KAGVTQTPRYLIKTRGQQVTLSCSPISGHRSVSWYQQTPGQGLQFLFEYFSETQRNKGNFPGRFSGRQFSNSRSEMNVSTLELGDSALYLCASSLAPTFSGGYQETQYFGPGTRLLVL.

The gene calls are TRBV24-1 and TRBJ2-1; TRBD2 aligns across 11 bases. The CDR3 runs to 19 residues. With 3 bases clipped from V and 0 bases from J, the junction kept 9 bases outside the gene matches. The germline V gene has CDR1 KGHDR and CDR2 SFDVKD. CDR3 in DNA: TGTGCCACCAGTGATACGGCTAGCGGGGGGTCGAGCTCCTACAATGAGCAGTTCTTC. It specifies CATSDTASGGSSSYNEQFF.

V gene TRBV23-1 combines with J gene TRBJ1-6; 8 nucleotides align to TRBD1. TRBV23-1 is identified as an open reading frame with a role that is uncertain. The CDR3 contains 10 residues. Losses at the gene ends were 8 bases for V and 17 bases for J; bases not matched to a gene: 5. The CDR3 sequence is CASSGQVIHF. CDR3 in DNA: TGCGCCAGCTCGGGACAGGTCATCCACTTT.

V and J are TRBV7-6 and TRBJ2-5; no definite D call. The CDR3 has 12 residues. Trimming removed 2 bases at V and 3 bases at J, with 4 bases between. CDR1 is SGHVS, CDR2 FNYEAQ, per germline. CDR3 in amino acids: CASSLMEETQYF. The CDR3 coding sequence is TGTGCCAGCAGCTTAATGGAAGAGACCCAGTACTTC.

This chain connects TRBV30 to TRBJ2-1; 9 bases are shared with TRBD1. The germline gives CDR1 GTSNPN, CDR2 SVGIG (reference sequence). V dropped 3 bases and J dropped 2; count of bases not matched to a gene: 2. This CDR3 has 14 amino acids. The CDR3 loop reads CAWSRDRAYNEQFF. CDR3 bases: TGTGCCTGGAGCCGGGACAGGGCCTACAATGAGCAGTTCTTC.

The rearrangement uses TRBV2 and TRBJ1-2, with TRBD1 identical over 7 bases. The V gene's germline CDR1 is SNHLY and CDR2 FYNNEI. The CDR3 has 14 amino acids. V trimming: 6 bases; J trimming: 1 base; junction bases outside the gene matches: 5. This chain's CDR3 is CASSDRVDNYGYTF. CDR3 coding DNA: TGTGCCAGCAGCGACAGGGTGGATAACTATGGCTACACCTTC.

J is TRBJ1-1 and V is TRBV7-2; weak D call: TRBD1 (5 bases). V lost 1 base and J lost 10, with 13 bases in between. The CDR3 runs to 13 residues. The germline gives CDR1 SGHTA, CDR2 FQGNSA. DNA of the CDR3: TGTGCCAGCAGCTTAGAGTTGGGGCTGGGAGCTTTCTTT. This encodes CASSLELGLGAFF.

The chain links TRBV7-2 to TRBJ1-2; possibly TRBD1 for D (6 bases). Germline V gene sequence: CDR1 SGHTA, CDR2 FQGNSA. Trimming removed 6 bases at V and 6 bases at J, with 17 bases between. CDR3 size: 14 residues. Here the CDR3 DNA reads TGTGCCAGCAGTCTGACCCAGGGGCGGGATGGCTACACCTTC. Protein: CASSLTQGRDGYTF.

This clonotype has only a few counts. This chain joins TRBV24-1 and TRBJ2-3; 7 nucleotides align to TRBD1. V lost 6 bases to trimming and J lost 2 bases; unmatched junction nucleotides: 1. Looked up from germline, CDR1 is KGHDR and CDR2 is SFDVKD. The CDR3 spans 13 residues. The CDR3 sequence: CATSTGDTDTQYF. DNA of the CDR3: TGTGCCACCAGTACAGGGGACACAGATACGCAGTATTTT.

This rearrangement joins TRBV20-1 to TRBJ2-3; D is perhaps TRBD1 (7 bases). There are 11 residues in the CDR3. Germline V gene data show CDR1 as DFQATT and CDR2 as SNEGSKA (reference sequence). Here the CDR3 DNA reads TGCAGCCACCAGGGGGGAAATACGCAGTATTTT. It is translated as CSHQGGNTQYF.

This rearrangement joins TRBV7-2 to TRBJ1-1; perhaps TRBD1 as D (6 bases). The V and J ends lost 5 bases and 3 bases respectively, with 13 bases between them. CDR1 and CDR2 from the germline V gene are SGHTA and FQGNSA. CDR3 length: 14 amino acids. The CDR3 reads CASSPRTAYTEAFF. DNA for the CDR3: TGTGCCAGCAGCCCCAGGACAGCGTACACTGAAGCTTTCTTT. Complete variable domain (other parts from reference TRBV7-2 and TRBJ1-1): GAGVSQSPSNKVTEKGKDVELRCDPISGHTALYWYRQSLGQGLEFLIYFQGNSAPDKSGLPSDRFSAERTGGSVSTLTIQRTQQEDSAVYLCASSPRTAYTEAFFGQGTRLTVV.

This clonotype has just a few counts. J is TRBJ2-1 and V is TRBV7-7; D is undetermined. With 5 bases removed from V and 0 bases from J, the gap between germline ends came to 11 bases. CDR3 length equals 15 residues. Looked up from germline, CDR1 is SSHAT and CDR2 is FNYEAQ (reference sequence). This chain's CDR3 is CASSPDWSSYNEQFF. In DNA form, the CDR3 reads TGTGCCAGCAGCCCAGACTGGAGCTCCTACAATGAGCAGTTCTTC.

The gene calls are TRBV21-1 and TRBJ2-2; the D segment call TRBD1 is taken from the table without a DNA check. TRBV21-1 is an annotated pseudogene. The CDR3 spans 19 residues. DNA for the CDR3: TGTGCCAGCAGCAAAGCCCACCCCTCTCAGGGCGCTAACACCGGGGAGCTGTTTTTT. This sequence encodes CASSKAHPSQGANTGELFF.

The CDR3 sequence is CSATQAENRRQHF. CDR3 bases: TGCAGTGCTACCCAGGCCGAGAATCGGCGCCAGCATTTT. V and J are TRBV20-1 and TRBJ1-5; no reliable D call. Trimming left V 4 bases short and J 12 bases short, with 19 bases between. The CDR3 is made up of 13 amino acids. Germline CDR1 and CDR2: DFQATT and SNEGSKA (reference sequence).